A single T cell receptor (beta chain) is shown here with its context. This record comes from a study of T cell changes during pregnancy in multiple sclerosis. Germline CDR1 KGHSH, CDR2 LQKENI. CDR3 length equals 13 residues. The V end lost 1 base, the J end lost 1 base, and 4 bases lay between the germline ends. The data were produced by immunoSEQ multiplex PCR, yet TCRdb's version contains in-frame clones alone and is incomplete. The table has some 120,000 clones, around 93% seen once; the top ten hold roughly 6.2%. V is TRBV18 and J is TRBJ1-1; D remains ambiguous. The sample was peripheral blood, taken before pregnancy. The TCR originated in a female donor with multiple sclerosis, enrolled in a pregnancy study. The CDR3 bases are TGTGCCAGCTCACCACTAGAGAACACTGAAGCTTTCTTT. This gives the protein CASSPLENTEAFF.